What follows are 4 T cell receptor beta chains derived from one specimen sequenced in a study of a mutant IDH1 vaccine in newly diagnosed glioma. Time point here: week 35, safety follow-up. The investigators gave 300 ug of mutant IDH1 20-mer peptide in each vaccine dose, together with topical imiquimod. No cognate antigen is known for these TCRs. Sequencing used immunoSEQ multiplex PCR; TCRdb keeps in-frame clones, though not all of them. The sample yields around 44,000 clones, around four fifths seen once. The sample here was PBMCs, taken from a glioma patient whose treatment included an IDH1 peptide vaccine. These receptors were collected from a middle-aged man with glioma.

The genes are TRBV6-1 and TRBJ1-6; 7 positions match TRBD1. Germline loops: CDR1 MNHNS, CDR2 SASEGT. V gave up 7 bases and J gave up 4 bases; unmatched junction bases: 7. The CDR3 consists of 15 residues. CDR3 nucleotide sequence: TGTGCCAGCACCCTGACAGGGCCTTATAATTCACCCCTCCACTTT. Translated, it gives CASTLTGPYNSPLHF.

This chain connects TRBV4-2 to TRBJ2-1, with D possibly being TRBD2 (6 bases). This CDR3 is built from 14 residues. Germline V CDR1 and CDR2: LGHNA, YNFKEQ. The V gene lost 4 bases and the J gene lost 9 bases, with 16 bases spanning the gap. The chain's CDR3 is CASSLPTSQGEQFF. DNA for the CDR3: TGTGCCAGCAGCCTCCCGACTAGTCAGGGTGAGCAGTTCTTC.

The chain recombines TRBV7-9 with TRBJ1-2; D might be TRBD1 (6 bases). Trimming took 11 bases from V and 0 from J, leaving 13 bases between them. This CDR3 region has 13 residues. The germline CDR1 and CDR2 sequences are SEHNR and FQNEAQ (reference sequence). CDR3 sequence: CAGGQGSNYGYTF. The CDR3 nucleotides are TGTGCCGGGGGGCAGGGGTCTAACTATGGCTACACCTTC.

CDR3: CASSFERHRPNSPLHF. The CDR3 DNA reads TGCGCCAGCAGCTTTGAAAGGCACAGACCTAATTCACCCCTCCACTTT. This chain links TRBV5-1 with TRBJ1-6, with unresolved D. V shed 2 bases and J shed 6 bases, with 15 bases lying between them. This CDR3 comprises 16 residues. Germline CDR1 SGHRS, CDR2 YFSETQ.